This TCR beta chain was sequenced for a study of OX40 agonist ivuxolimab in advanced cancers. The overall study: Ivuxolimab was administered intravenously to patients at 0.01 to 10 mg/kg every 2 weeks. Partial responses were achieved by three patients: one hepatocellular carcinoma, two cutaneous melanoma.

Clones were sequenced by immunoSEQ multiplex PCR, and TCRdb holds only the in-frame ones, with some missing. The sample contains 48,000 or so clones, about 87% of which appear only once. The CDR3 covers 13 residues. V trimming: 2 bases; J trimming: 4 bases; junction bases outside the gene matches: 2. Germline V gene lookup returns CDR1 MNHNS and CDR2 SASEGT. This clone was counted a single time. Specimen: CD4+ or CD8+ T cells sorted from blood, collected in a trial of the OX40 agonist ivuxolimab. This TCR derives from an adult with an advanced solid tumor such as melanoma, head and neck, liver or kidney cancer. V usage is TRBV6-1 and J usage is TRBJ2-7; TRBD2 matches at 7 bases. In DNA, the CDR3 is TGTGCCAGCAGTGAATACGGGGGGTACGAGCAGTACTTC. Its translation: CASSEYGGYEQYF.